Below, 10 T cell receptor beta chains from the same sample are listed, as sequenced in a study of blood T cell repertoires in COVID-19. Using immunoSEQ multiplex PCR, the repertoire was profiled, and TCRdb retains in-frame clones only, with some absent. Among around 140,000 clones, roughly 78% were seen once, and the ten largest hold approximately 14%. Sequences were obtained from peripheral blood. The receptors derive from a human donor with acute or convalescent COVID-19. The donor label of this sample is uncertain.

The CDR3 nucleotides read TGTGCCAGCAGCCTGAAGACAGGTGAAGCTTTCTTT. This codes for CASSLKTGEAFF. The chain employs TRBV7-9 and TRBJ1-1; TRBD1 is a possible D gene (6 bases). Per the germline V gene, CDR1 is SEHNR and CDR2 is FQNEAQ (reference sequence). V was shortened by 5 bases and J by 7 bases, with 11 bases between the two germline ends. This CDR3 has 12 residues.

This chain links TRBV14 with TRBJ1-1, with D tentatively TRBD1 (6 bases). The V gene's germline CDR1 is SGHDN and CDR2 FVKESK. CDR3 size: 16 residues. V lost 0 bases to trimming and J lost 10 bases, with 21 bases between them. CDR3 DNA: TGTGCCAGCAGCCAAGATTTACCATGGGCAGGGGCCGCAGCTTTCTTT. Its translation is CASSQDLPWAGAAAFF.

This chain joins TRBV18 and TRBJ2-3, with 7 bases that match TRBD1. The germline V gene encodes CDR1 KGHSH and CDR2 LQKENI. The V gene end was trimmed by 4 bases and the J gene end by 5 bases; junction bases not matched to a gene: 9. The CDR3 extends over 15 amino acids. The CDR3 DNA follows: TGTGCCAGCTCACTGGACAGGTTTCATATAGATACGCAGTATTTT. Amino acids: CASSLDRFHIDTQYF.

The CDR3 is CASKGKGPQHF. The CDR3 DNA follows: TGTGCCAGCAAGGGGAAAGGGCCCCAGCATTTT. V is TRBV6-5 and J is TRBJ1-5, with D possibly being TRBD1 (5 bases). The CDR3 runs 11 residues. Per germline, CDR1 MNHEY and CDR2 SVGAGI. Deletions cut 7 bases from V and 9 bases from J, with 10 bases between.

Written as DNA, the CDR3 is TGTGCCAGCAGCCGACAGGGAACGAACACTGAAGCTTTCTTT. Protein: CASSRQGTNTEAFF. The gene calls are TRBV3-1 (or the pseudogene TRBV3-2) and TRBJ1-1, with 7 bases that match TRBD1. In germline, CDR1 is LGHDT, CDR2 YNNKEL (reference sequence). The trim removed 4 bases at V and 1 base at J, leaving 3 bases unmatched. This CDR3 is built from 14 residues.

Notes on this clone: Other DNA sequences in the same sample also yield this CDR3. The chain is built from TRBV18 and TRBJ2-5, with D perhaps TRBD2 (6 bases). Trimming removed 6 bases at V and 2 bases at J, with 10 bases between. Per germline, CDR1 KGHSH and CDR2 LQKENI. The CDR3 runs to 13 residues. The CDR3 sequence is CASSPGLQETQYF. DNA for the CDR3: TGTGCCAGCTCCCCGGGACTGCAAGAGACCCAGTACTTC.

The V gene is TRBV3-1 (or the pseudogene TRBV3-2), the J gene TRBJ1-3, with no clear D. Trimming left V 3 bases short and J 4 bases short, with 10 bases between. The CDR3 runs to 14 residues. Per the germline V gene, CDR1 is LGHDT and CDR2 is YNNKEL (reference sequence). CDR3 bases: TGTGCCAGCAGCCAGTCGGCCGGGGGAAACACCATATATTTT. The encoded protein is CASSQSAGGNTIYF.

This clone was counted between two and nine times. V and J are TRBV19 and TRBJ1-5; possible D gene TRBD1, 5 bases. V shed 3 bases and J shed 0 bases, with 18 bases lying between them. Germline V CDR1 and CDR2: LNHDA, SQIVND (reference sequence). CDR3 size: 18 residues. CDR3 loop: CASSIRPRGTYSNQPQHF. CDR3 bases: TGTGCCAGTAGTATTAGGCCTCGGGGGACTTATAGCAATCAGCCCCAGCATTTT.

With regard to this clone: Other nucleotide sequences in the sample specify the same CDR3. This chain links TRBV18 with TRBJ2-5; 8 nucleotides line up with TRBD1. Germline CDR1 and CDR2: KGHSH and LQKENI. This CDR3 comprises 13 residues. V dropped 5 bases and J dropped 4; count of bases not matched to a gene: 3. CDR3 nucleotide sequence: TGTGCCAGCTCATCCGACAGGGGAGAGACCCAGTACTTC. Its translation is CASSSDRGETQYF.

The J gene is TRBJ1-5, the V gene TRBV19, with no clear D. The germline gives CDR1 LNHDA, CDR2 SQIVND (reference sequence). Deletions cut 7 bases from V and 1 base from J, with 14 bases between. The CDR3 sequence is 15 residues long. CDR3 residues: CASTPRPGSNQPQHF. CDR3 bases: TGTGCCAGTACGCCCAGACCCGGGAGCAATCAGCCCCAGCATTTT.